The clone carrying this T cell receptor beta chain was seen just once. As yet, its antigen is unknown. This specimen belongs to a study of CD8+ T cells in alopecia areata. Findings of the study overall: Scalp samples also yield sequences from resident alphabeta T cells of normal skin. With patients, TCR sharing proved less clear than in mice, a difference possibly related to HLA.

As the sequencing template, cDNA was produced by extracting RNA and reverse transcribing it. Clones were read by immunoSEQ multiplex PCR, and TCRdb kept only the in-frame ones, dropping some. Of under 65,000 clones listed, around 40% are singletons. The CDR3 has 15 amino acids. V gave up 7 bases and J gave up 0 bases; unmatched junction bases: 4. CDR1 and CDR2 (germline): MNHEY, SVGAGI. Collected material from alopecia areata patients comprised lesional scalp punch biopsies and peripheral blood. Sorting of CD4+ and CD8+ T cells was performed on PBMCs. J is TRBJ2-4 and V is TRBV6-5; 9 nucleotides agree with TRBD2. This TCR was sampled from a human donor with alopecia areata. Sequenced input: NKG2D-low CD8+ T cells sorted from blood. CDR3 bases: TGTGCCAGCACCGCTAGCGGGATAGCCAAAAACATTCAGTACTTC. Encoded protein: CASTASGIAKNIQYF.